The source of this T cell receptor beta chain is a study of T cell responses to AZD1222 COVID-19 vaccine. This CDR3 has 14 residues. Germline CDR1 and CDR2: KGHSH and LQKENI. The V gene lost 3 bases and the J gene lost 10 bases, with 16 bases spanning the gap. Some clones are missing from TCRdb's copy, which holds only in-frame ones; the method was immunoSEQ multiplex PCR. The sample lists approximately 50,000 clones; roughly 80% were seen once. Study-wide results and caveats: Spike-specific TCR breadth and depth rose after two AZD1222 doses. Regions 160-218 and 743-854 dominated among vaccine-associated CD4 TCRs spanning spike. The reported proportion of spike-specific TCRs targeting unmutated variant regions was nearly half. Repertoire samples came only from after the peak T cell response.

A word on this clone: Its antigen is unidentified.

The sample consisted of peripheral blood, taken 28 days after the second AZD1222 dose. This clonotype was sampled from an adult who received the AZD1222 COVID-19 vaccine. V is TRBV18 and J is TRBJ1-5; a possible D gene is TRBD1 (6 bases). The CDR3 sequence: CASSPTWGAQPQHF. As DNA, the CDR3 is TGTGCCAGCTCACCCACCTGGGGGGCCCAACCCCAGCATTTT.